The 28 T cell receptor beta chains below all came from one sample that was sequenced in a study of technical replicates of blood from several donors. Data came from immunoSEQ multiplex PCR; TCRdb stores just in-frame clones and leaves some out. The repertoire has about 91,000 clones, roughly 92% of them found once; the top ten carry approximately 0.3%. Sequenced: T cells isolated from PBMCs. These receptors came from a human donor in good health.

J is TRBJ2-1 and V is TRBV9; 8 nucleotides align to TRBD1. Trimming cost V 3 bases and J 10 bases; bases outside gene matches: 9. CDR3 size: 14 residues. Germline V gives CDR1 SGDLS, CDR2 YYNGEE. As DNA, the CDR3 is TGTGCCAGCAGCGCGCAGGGGGCGTCTAACGAGCAGTTCTTC. It is translated as CASSAQGASNEQFF.

The chain links TRBV6-5 to TRBJ1-1; D uncertain. Germline values: CDR1 MNHEY, CDR2 SVGAGI. V dropped 4 bases and J dropped 3 bases, with 18 bases sitting between them. The CDR3 loop spans 16 amino acids. CDR3 coding DNA: TGTGCCAGCAGTTGGAGGGAACGCCTTTTGGACACTGAAGCTTTCTTT. Residues: CASSWRERLLDTEAFF.

The chain uses TRBV29-1 and TRBJ2-1; 8 bases agree with TRBD2. This CDR3 region has 15 residues. Losses at the gene ends were 6 bases for V and 3 bases for J; bases not matched to a gene: 10. The germline V gene has CDR1 SQVTM and CDR2 ANQGSEA. CDR3: CSVRGVAEIYNEQFF. The CDR3 DNA is TGCAGCGTGCGGGGGGTAGCGGAGATCTACAATGAGCAGTTCTTC.

The CDR3 region has the DNA TGTGCCAGTAGTATAGATGGACATCTAAACACCGGGGAGCTGTTTTTT. It encodes CASSIDGHLNTGELFF. The chain recombines TRBV19 with TRBJ2-2, with a tentative D call TRBD1 (5 bases). With 0 bases removed from V and 2 bases from J, the gap between germline ends came to 10 bases. This CDR3 contains 16 residues. Germline CDR1 and CDR2: LNHDA and SQIVND (reference sequence).

The rearrangement joins TRBV5-4 to TRBJ2-2; no definite D call. The ends were cut back, 9 bases at V and 6 bases at J, with 15 bases in the middle. The CDR3 contains 13 residues. Per germline, CDR1 SGHNT and CDR2 YYREEE (reference sequence). The DNA for the CDR3 is TGTGCCACCCCTGGCGGCGCGGCCGGGGAGCTGTTTTTT. Residues: CATPGGAAGELFF.

This rearrangement joins TRBV5-1 to TRBJ1-2, with 7 bases lining up with TRBD1. Per the germline V gene, CDR1 is SGHRS and CDR2 is YFSETQ. V was clipped by 2 bases and J by 1 base; unmatched bases: 5. This CDR3 has 15 residues. The CDR3 spells CASSFRDSLNYGYTF. CDR3 coding DNA: TGCGCCAGCAGCTTTAGGGACAGCCTTAACTATGGCTACACCTTC.

The V and J genes are TRBV21-1 and TRBJ1-1; the table gives TRBD1 as D, unverified against the DNA. TRBV21-1 corresponds to a pseudogene. CDR3 size: 15 residues. The CDR3 sequence is CASSDRTEMNTEAFF. The CDR3 coding sequence is TGTGCCAGCTCCGACCGGACAGAAATGAACACTGAAGCTTTCTTT.

This clone was picked up a small number of times. The chain uses TRBV5-6 and TRBJ1-1, with 7 nucleotides matching TRBD1. Germline lookup yields CDR1 SGHDT and CDR2 YYEEEE. This CDR3 comprises 11 residues. V trimming: 1 base; J trimming: 14 bases; junction bases outside the gene matches: 5. Here the CDR3 reads CASSLSGQEFF. The CDR3 DNA follows: TGTGCCAGCAGCTTGAGCGGACAGGAGTTCTTT. Full variable domain (rest looked up from reference TRBV5-6 and TRBJ1-1): DAGVTQSPTHLIKTRGQQVTLRCSPKSGHDTVSWYQQALGQGPQFIFQYYEEEERQRGNFPDRFSGHQFPNYSSELNVNALLLGDSALYLCASSLSGQEFFGQGTRLTVV.

This chain connects TRBV30 to TRBJ1-6; 8 bases align to TRBD1. The CDR3 consists of 14 residues. CDR1 is GTSNPN, CDR2 SVGIG, per germline (reference sequence). V lost 1 base, J lost 10 bases, and 6 bases stayed unmatched. CDR3 protein: CAWSGTGLGSPLHF. In DNA form, the CDR3 reads TGTGCCTGGAGTGGGACAGGGTTAGGGTCACCCCTCCACTTT.

This chain joins TRBV11-2 and TRBJ2-7; 11 bases line up with TRBD1. V gave up 8 bases and J gave up 3 bases; unmatched junction bases: 9. The CDR3 totals 15 residues. Germline CDR1 SGHAT, CDR2 FQNNGV. CDR3 residues: CASRPTGTGGYEQYF. In nucleotides, the CDR3 is TGTGCCAGCCGCCCTACCGGGACAGGGGGCTACGAGCAGTACTTC.

The rearrangement links TRBV7-2 to TRBJ2-7, with TRBD1 matching 7 bases. Germline loops: CDR1 SGHTA, CDR2 FQGNSA. The CDR3 loop spans 15 amino acids. V was clipped by 1 base and J by 0 bases; unmatched bases: 3. This CDR3 reads CASSLETGTSYEQYF. The CDR3 coding sequence is TGTGCCAGCAGCTTAGAGACAGGGACCTCCTACGAGCAGTACTTC.

The rearrangement links TRBV28 to TRBJ1-4; 7 bases line up with TRBD1. The CDR3 covers 14 residues. Trimming at V came to 0 bases and at J to 7 bases, leaving 2 bases not matched to a gene. Germline values: CDR1 MDHEN, CDR2 SYDVKM. The DNA of the CDR3 is TGTGCCAGCAGTTTATGGAGACAGGGTGAAAAACTGTTTTTT. It yields the protein CASSLWRQGEKLFF.

The chain carries TRBV5-1 and TRBJ1-1; 7 nucleotides line up with TRBD1. Trimming at V came to 2 bases and at J to 0 bases, leaving 1 base not matched to a gene. Germline V gives CDR1 SGHRS, CDR2 YFSETQ. This CDR3 spans 14 amino acids. The CDR3 bases are TGCGCCAGCAGCTTCGACAGGGTGAACACTGAAGCTTTCTTT. This sequence encodes CASSFDRVNTEAFF. Looking up the rest from reference TRBV5-1 and TRBJ1-1 gives the full variable domain: KAGVTQTPRYLIKTRGQQVTLSCSPISGHRSVSWYQQTPGQGLQFLFEYFSETQRNKGNFPGRFSGRQFSNSRSEMNVSTLELGDSALYLCASSFDRVNTEAFFGQGTRLTVV.

The chain is built from TRBV4-1 and TRBJ1-2; D might be TRBD1 (5 bases). From germline, CDR1 is MGHRA and CDR2 YSYEKL. V was cut by 3 bases and J by 8 bases, with 22 bases left in between. CDR3 size: 16 residues. This chain's CDR3 is CASSQPPGGTNSGYTF. The CDR3 DNA is TGCGCCAGCAGCCAGCCCCCCGGGGGAACTAACTCGGGCTACACCTTC.

This chain joins TRBV7-2 and TRBJ2-1; TRBD1 matches 7 bases. V dropped 5 bases and J dropped 8; count of bases not matched to a gene: 9. CDR3 length: 14 amino acids. CDR1 is SGHTA and CDR2 is FQGNSA in the germline V gene. CDR3 residues: CASSQSYRGDEQFF. The CDR3 region has the DNA TGTGCCAGCAGCCAATCATACAGGGGCGATGAGCAGTTCTTC.

The V and J genes are TRBV7-9 and TRBJ1-4; TRBD1 might be the D (5 bases). Trimming cost V 5 bases and J 7 bases, with 14 bases left between them. Germline loops: CDR1 SEHNR, CDR2 FQNEAQ (reference sequence). The CDR3 runs 14 residues. Written as DNA, the CDR3 is TGTGCCAGCAGCCCAGAGGCCGGGGGTGAAAAACTGTTTTTT. As protein: CASSPEAGGEKLFF.

This chain links TRBV6-1 with TRBJ2-7; 10 bases are shared with TRBD2. The trim removed 6 bases at V and 3 bases at J, leaving 5 bases unmatched. Germline V gene data show CDR1 as MNHNS and CDR2 as SASEGT. This CDR3 is 14 amino acids long. The CDR3 DNA sequence: TGTGCCAGCAGGCTAGCGGGAGAATACTACGAGCAGTACTTC. Protein sequence: CASRLAGEYYEQYF.

There are a few counts of this clone. This chain links TRBV30 with TRBJ1-1; D perhaps matches TRBD1 (6 bases). CDR3 size: 14 residues. Trimming stripped 4 bases from V and 0 bases from J, with 12 bases between. Germline CDR1 and CDR2: GTSNPN and SVGIG (reference sequence). CDR3 residues: CAWTVGGMNTEAFF. The CDR3 nucleotides read TGTGCCTGGACCGTAGGGGGAATGAACACTGAAGCTTTCTTT.

V gene TRBV28 combines with J gene TRBJ1-1, with a tentative D call TRBD1 (6 bases). Germline-derived CDR1 and CDR2 are MDHEN and SYDVKM. The CDR3 contains 17 residues. Trimming left V 2 bases short and J 5 bases short, with 21 bases between. CDR3 loop: CASSLSVGASLVTEAFF. The DNA for the CDR3 is TGTGCCAGCAGTTTAAGCGTGGGGGCTTCCTTAGTTACTGAAGCTTTCTTT.

The J gene is TRBJ2-7, the V gene TRBV29-1; TRBD2 agrees at 9 bases. The CDR3 has 14 residues. Germline V gives CDR1 SQVTM, CDR2 ANQGSEA. Losses at the gene ends were 1 base for V and 3 bases for J; bases not matched to a gene: 4. The CDR3 protein is CSVEGASGNYEQYF. The CDR3, as DNA: TGCAGCGTTGAAGGGGCTAGCGGGAACTACGAGCAGTACTTC.

The J gene is TRBJ1-1, the V gene TRBV6-5, with D maybe TRBD1 (6 bases). Germline V gene data show CDR1 as MNHEY and CDR2 as SVGAGI. The germline V and J ends were trimmed by 6 bases and 4 bases, with 15 bases remaining between them. This CDR3 is built from 14 residues. DNA of the CDR3: TGTGCCAGCAGCAGCTCCACAGGGATCACTGAAGCTTTCTTT. Translated, it gives CASSSSTGITEAFF.

This chain connects TRBV15 to TRBJ2-3; 8 bases align to TRBD2. V shed 2 bases and J 5 bases; nucleotides not matched to a gene: 12. Germline loops: CDR1 LNHNV, CDR2 YYDKDF (reference sequence). The CDR3 is 17 amino acids. The CDR3 DNA reads TGTGCCACCAGCAGACCCAAACGGGGGGGGGAATTAGATACGCAGTATTTT. The encoded protein is CATSRPKRGGELDTQYF.

The chain uses TRBV27 and TRBJ2-1; 11 positions agree with TRBD1. Per germline, CDR1 MNHEY and CDR2 SMNVEV (reference sequence). This CDR3 is built from 14 residues. J was trimmed by 6 bases and V by 6 bases; bases with no gene match: 4. CDR3 residues: CASRFGTGGNEQFF. In DNA, the CDR3 is TGTGCCAGCAGATTTGGGACAGGGGGCAATGAGCAGTTCTTC.

The rearrangement links TRBV10-3 to TRBJ2-1; TRBD2 matches 9 bases. The junction had 3 bases not matched to a gene; V was cut back by 6 bases and J by 3 bases. The germline CDR1 and CDR2 sequences are ENHRY and SYGVKD. The CDR3 has 14 amino acids. The DNA of the CDR3 is TGTGCCATCAGGGAGCGGGAGGACTACAATGAGCAGTTCTTC. Its protein is CAIREREDYNEQFF.

The chain links TRBV19 to TRBJ2-7, with TRBD1 as a possible D gene (5 bases). The CDR3 length is 14 residues. The V gene lost 5 bases and the J gene lost 3 bases, with 14 bases spanning the gap. CDR1 is LNHDA and CDR2 is SQIVND in the germline V gene (reference sequence). CDR3 coding DNA: TGTGCCAGTAGTGCCACACAGGCCAGCTACGAGCAGTACTTC. This translates into CASSATQASYEQYF. Full variable domain (rest looked up from reference TRBV19 and TRBJ2-7): DGGITQSPKYLFRKEGQNVTLSCEQNLNHDAMYWYRQDPGQGLRLIYYSQIVNDFQKGDIAEGYSVSREKKESFPLTVTSAQKNPTAFYLCASSATQASYEQYFGPGTRLTVT.

The chain joins TRBV7-3 to TRBJ2-2; D unresolved. This CDR3 has 13 residues. V was shortened by 5 bases and J by 7 bases, with 11 bases between the two germline ends. Germline-derived CDR1 and CDR2 are SGHTA and FQGTGA. CDR3 DNA sequence: TGTGCCAGCAGCCTGCAGGAAGGCGGGGAGCTGTTTTTT. Amino acid sequence: CASSLQEGGELFF.

The chain recombines TRBV4-1 with TRBJ2-7; TRBD1 matches 10 bases. Germline trimming cut 3 bases from V and 4 bases from J; bases unmatched to any gene: 6. Germline CDR1 is MGHRA and CDR2 is YSYEKL. The CDR3 spans 15 residues. DNA of the CDR3: TGCGCCAGCAGCCAGGGGACAGGGGAGTTTTACGAGCAGTACTTC. Its translation is CASSQGTGEFYEQYF.

The rearrangement links TRBV6-6 to TRBJ1-4; a weak D match, TRBD1 (6 bases). Germline values: CDR1 MNHNY, CDR2 SVGAGI (reference sequence). V lost 6 bases and J 5 bases, leaving 13 bases between the germline ends. CDR3 length: 14 residues. The CDR3 reads CASRIGQMNEKLFF. The CDR3, as DNA: TGTGCCAGCAGGATAGGACAGATGAATGAAAAACTGTTTTTT.